This T cell receptor beta chain was found in a study of T cell responses to AZD1222 COVID-19 vaccine. For the study at large: Pooling was applied to second doses at about 4 or about 12 weeks.

About this clone: The antigen remains undetermined.

Study-level findings and limits: Females outnumbered males among donors, who were mostly white British; clonal diversity was possibly underestimated.

The germline V and J ends were trimmed by 1 base and 0 bases, with 15 bases remaining between them. CDR1 and CDR2 from the germline V gene are SGHNT and YYREEE (reference sequence). The CDR3 has 17 residues. TCRdb's copy holds only in-frame clones and misses some; the assay was immunoSEQ multiplex PCR. Of tens of thousands of clones in the sample, 70% to 90% were seen once. The J gene is TRBJ2-3, the V gene TRBV5-4; D may be TRBD2 (5 bases). The source of this sequence is an adult in good health. The sequenced sample was peripheral blood, obtained on day 0 of AZD1222 vaccination. The CDR3 spells CASSLSYLAGSTDTQYF. The CDR3, as DNA: TGTGCCAGCAGCTTGAGTTACCTAGCAGGTAGCACAGATACGCAGTATTTT.